The next 11 T cell receptor beta chains were all read from a single sample in a study of blood T cell repertoires in COVID-19. Sequenced by immunoSEQ multiplex PCR; TCRdb stores in-frame clones only, minus some. Of roughly 500,000 clones in the sample, 85% to 90% were seen once. The sequenced material came from PBMCs or T cells enriched from blood (not recorded which). These receptors all stem from a woman in her 40s who had recovered from COVID-19.

The J gene is TRBJ1-5, the V gene TRBV10-3; D is ambiguous. V gave up 4 bases and J gave up 6 bases, with 19 bases separating them. The CDR3 runs 16 residues. Germline V CDR1 and CDR2: ENHRY, SYGVKD. CDR3 DNA: TGTGCCATCAGTGGGGCGGGCAACCAGGCGGGTCAGCCCCAGCATTTT. It yields the protein CAISGAGNQAGQPQHF.

This rearrangement joins TRBV4-1 to TRBJ2-7; maybe TRBD2 (5 bases). V lost 4 bases to trimming and J lost 0 bases, with 10 bases between them. The CDR3 has 14 residues. Germline CDR1 MGHRA, CDR2 YSYEKL. The DNA of the CDR3 is TGCGCCAGCAGCCTTGGAGGTAGCTCCTACGAGCAGTACTTC. This encodes CASSLGGSSYEQYF.

The CDR3 reads CASSLRQGVSNTQYF. As DNA, the CDR3 is TGTGCCAGTTCCTTGAGGCAGGGGGTTTCGAATACGCAGTATTTT. The genes are TRBV19 and TRBJ2-3; TRBD1 aligns across 7 bases. Germline lookup yields CDR1 LNHDA and CDR2 SQIVND (reference sequence). The CDR3 is made up of 15 amino acids. V shed 8 bases and J 7 bases; nucleotides not matched to a gene: 15.

This chain connects TRBV2 to TRBJ2-4; 7 bases are a match to TRBD1. The CDR3 totals 13 residues. CDR1 is SNHLY, CDR2 FYNNEI, per germline. The V segment lost 8 bases and the J segment 3 bases; nucleotides outside the gene matches: 4. Here the CDR3 reads CASGGQSKNIQYF. The CDR3 nucleotides are TGTGCCAGCGGGGGACAGAGCAAAAACATTCAGTACTTC.

This clone is medium-sized by share. The chain uses TRBV10-3 and TRBJ2-7; a weak D match, TRBD1 (7 bases). This CDR3 region has 18 residues. Deletions cut 3 bases from V and 7 bases from J, with 28 bases between. The germline CDR1 and CDR2 sequences are ENHRY and SYGVKD. CDR3: CAISDLIITGDSTGEQYF. The DNA of the CDR3 is TGTGCCATCAGTGACCTCATCATTACAGGGGACTCAACCGGGGAGCAGTACTTC.

The chain links TRBV6-5 to TRBJ1-5, with TRBD1 matching 7 bases. Per germline, CDR1 MNHEY and CDR2 SVGAGI. V shed 6 bases and J 9 bases; nucleotides not matched to a gene: 11. The CDR3 contains 14 residues. CDR3 bases: TGTGCCAGCAGGCTAACAGGGGCTCCGGCGCCCCAGCATTTT. It yields the protein CASRLTGAPAPQHF.

The chain employs TRBV6-1 and TRBJ1-6; tentatively, D is TRBD1 (5 bases). In germline, CDR1 is MNHNS, CDR2 SASEGT. The CDR3 is 14 residues long. Trimming removed 2 bases from V and 7 bases from J, with 9 bases in between. The CDR3 nucleotides read TGTGCCAGCAGTGAACAGGGTCGGAATTCACCCCTCCACTTT. Protein sequence: CASSEQGRNSPLHF.

The chain links TRBV27 to TRBJ1-1; possibly TRBD1 for D (6 bases). CDR3 size: 13 residues. Trimming took 8 bases from V and 1 from J, leaving 11 bases between them. CDR1 and CDR2 from the germline V gene are MNHEY and SMNVEV (reference sequence). The CDR3 sequence: CASLDRPNTEAFF. The CDR3 DNA sequence: TGTGCCAGCCTAGACAGGCCGAACACTGAAGCTTTCTTT.

The J gene is TRBJ2-3, the V gene TRBV7-6; TRBD2 agrees at 9 bases. From germline, CDR1 is SGHVS and CDR2 FNYEAQ. With 3 bases clipped from V and 5 bases from J, the junction kept 6 bases outside the gene matches. The CDR3 sequence is 15 residues long. The CDR3 bases are TGTGCCAGCAGCTTTAGCGGGAGAGGGGAAGATACGCAGTATTTT. This codes for CASSFSGRGEDTQYF. The full variable domain, its missing parts supplied by reference TRBV7-6 and TRBJ2-3, is GAGVSQSPRYKVTKRGQDVALRCDPISGHVSLYWYRQALGQGPEFLTYFNYEAQQDKSGLPNDRFSAERPEGSISTLTIQRTEQRDSAMYRCASSFSGRGEDTQYFGPGTRLTVL.

The chain recombines TRBV6-4 with TRBJ2-7; the match to TRBD2 covers 10 bases. After removal of 6 bases from V and 12 bases from J, the junction contained 17 bases not matched to a gene. Germline V gene sequence: CDR1 MRHNA, CDR2 SNTAGT. The length of the CDR3 is 15 residues. CDR3 in DNA: TGTGCCAGCAGACGGATATGGCTAGCGGGAGCCCCAGGGTACTTC. It yields the protein CASRRIWLAGAPGYF.

This chain links TRBV4-3 with TRBJ2-1, with D uncertain. Germline CDR1 is LGHNA and CDR2 is YSLEER. The CDR3 covers 15 residues. Trimming removed 0 bases at V and 2 bases at J, with 8 bases between. CDR3 in DNA: TGCGCCAGCAGCCAAGATAGCACTGCCTACAATGAGCAGTTCTTC. Its translation is CASSQDSTAYNEQFF.